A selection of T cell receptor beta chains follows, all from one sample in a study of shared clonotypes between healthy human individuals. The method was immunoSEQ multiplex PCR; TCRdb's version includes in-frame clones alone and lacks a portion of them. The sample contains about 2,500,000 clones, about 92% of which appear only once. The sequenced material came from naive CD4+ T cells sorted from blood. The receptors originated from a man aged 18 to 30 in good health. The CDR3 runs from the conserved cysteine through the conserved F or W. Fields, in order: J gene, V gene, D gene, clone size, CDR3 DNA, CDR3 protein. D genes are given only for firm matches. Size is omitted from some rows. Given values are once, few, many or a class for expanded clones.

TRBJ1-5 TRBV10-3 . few TGTGCCATCAGTGAGTCCAGACAGTTCAATCAGCCCCAGCATTTT CAISESRQFNQPQHF
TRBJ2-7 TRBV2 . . TGTGCCAGCAGTGCACAGGGCCCGTACTACGAGCAGTACTTC CASSAQGPYYEQYF
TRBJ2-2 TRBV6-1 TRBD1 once TGTGCCAGCAGTGGTTACAGGGGGAAGAACACCGGGGAGCTGTTTTTT CASSGYRGKNTGELFF
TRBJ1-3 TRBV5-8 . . TGTGCCAGCCCGCTCACTCCGGGACAAATATCTGGAAACACCATATATTTT CASPLTPGQISGNTIYF
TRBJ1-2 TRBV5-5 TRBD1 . TGTGCCAGCAGCTTGGAGCAGGGGGCCTATGGCTACACCTTC CASSLEQGAYGYTF
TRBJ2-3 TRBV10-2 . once TGCGCCAGCAGTGAAGAGGCCACTAGAACAGATACGCAGTATTTT CASSEEATRTDTQYF
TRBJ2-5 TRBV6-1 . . TGTGCCAGCAGTGAAGTCGGAGTCGAGACCCAGTACTTC CASSEVGVETQYF
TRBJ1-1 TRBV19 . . TGTGCCAGTAGTAGCTTCACTGAAGCTTTCTTT CASSSFTEAFF
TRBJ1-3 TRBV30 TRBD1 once TGTGCCTGCGATCGACAGGGAGGAAACACCATATATTTT CACDRQGGNTIYF
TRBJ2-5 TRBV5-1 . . TGCGCCAGCAGCTTGGGCTCTAGCCCAGAGACCCAGTACTTC CASSLGSSPETQYF
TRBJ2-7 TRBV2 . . TGTGCCAGCAGGCAAGAGGCTGGAGTTTCCTACGAGCAGTACTTC CASRQEAGVSYEQYF
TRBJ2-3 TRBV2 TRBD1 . TGTGCCAGCAGGCGAGGGGGCCTTGGGAATACGCAGTATTTT CASRRGGLGNTQYF
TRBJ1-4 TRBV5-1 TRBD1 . TGCGCCAGCAGCTCGGGACAGGTTTCAACTAATGAAAAACTGTTTTTT CASSSGQVSTNEKLFF
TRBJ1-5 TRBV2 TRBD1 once TGTGCCAGCAGTGAATTCGGAGGGGGCGGCGGCAATCAGCCCCAGCATTTT CASSEFGGGGGNQPQHF
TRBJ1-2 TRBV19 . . TGTGCCAGTAGTACCGGACCAGGTAACTATGGCTACACCTTC CASSTGPGNYGYTF
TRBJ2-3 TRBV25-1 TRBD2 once TGTGCCAGCAGTGTAGCGGGGGGCACAGATACGCAGTATTTT CASSVAGGTDTQYF
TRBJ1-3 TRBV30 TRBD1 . TGTGCCTGGGGACAGGGGGACACTGGAAACACCATATATTTT CAWGQGDTGNTIYF
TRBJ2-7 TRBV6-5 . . TGTGCCATCGGGACGGGATCGCGCGAGCAGTACTTC CAIGTGSREQYF
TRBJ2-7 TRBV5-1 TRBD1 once TGCGCCAGCAGCCACCGACAGGGGGCATCGGCCTACGAGCAGTACTTC CASSHRQGASAYEQYF
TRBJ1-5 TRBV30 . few TGTGCCTGGAGCCGGGACGAAAATCAGCCCCAGCATTTT CAWSRDENQPQHF
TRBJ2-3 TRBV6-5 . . TGTGCCAGCAGCGGAGGGGATACGCAGTATTTT CASSGGDTQYF
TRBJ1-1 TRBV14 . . TGTGCCAGCAGCCGACTCCAACGGACTGAAGCTTTCTTT CASSRLQRTEAFF
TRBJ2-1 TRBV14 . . TGTGCCAGCAGCCACCCCCTGGGGACAGAGCAGTTCTTC CASSHPLGTEQFF
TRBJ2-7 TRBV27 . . TGTGCCAGCAGTTTAAAAGCACGGGACATGCCCGAGCAGTACTTC CASSLKARDMPEQYF
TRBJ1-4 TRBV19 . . TGTGCCAGTAGCCTCAGTTTCGTACCAGTTGAAAAACTGTTTTTT CASSLSFVPVEKLFF
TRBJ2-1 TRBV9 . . TGTGCCAGCAGCCCCAACGTTGGTGGTTACAATGAGCAGTTCTTC CASSPNVGGYNEQFF
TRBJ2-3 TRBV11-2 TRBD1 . TGTGCCAGCAGCACCGAGCACGGGACAGGGGGCTCAGATACGCAGTATTTT CASSTEHGTGGSDTQYF
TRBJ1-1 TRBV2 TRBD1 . TGTGCCAGCAGTGAAGCGAGGGACAGGGGGTATTTCCGGGCTTTCTTT CASSEARDRGYFRAFF
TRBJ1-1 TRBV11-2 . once TGTGCCAGCAGCTTAGGGACAGCAAGTGAAGCTTTCTTT CASSLGTASEAFF
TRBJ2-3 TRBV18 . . TGTGCCAGCTCATCACCCCCGGGGTCAGATACGCAGTATTTT CASSSPPGSDTQYF
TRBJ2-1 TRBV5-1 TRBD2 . TGCGCCAGCAGCCCCGGAAGTACTAGCGTATACAATGAGCAGTTCTTC CASSPGSTSVYNEQFF
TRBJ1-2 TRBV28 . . TGTGCCAGCAGAGCTCAGGGGCGTAGCGGCTACACCTTC CASRAQGRSGYTF
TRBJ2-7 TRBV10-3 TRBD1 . TGTGCCATCAGTGAGATGGGACAGGGGTACGAGCAGTACTTC CAISEMGQGYEQYF
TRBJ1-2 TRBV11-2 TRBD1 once TGTGCCAGCAGCGCCGGGACAGGGGGTCCTCATGGCTACACCTTC CASSAGTGGPHGYTF
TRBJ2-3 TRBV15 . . TGTGCCACCAGCAGAGATGCGACTAGATCCCCGCAGTATTTT CATSRDATRSPQYF
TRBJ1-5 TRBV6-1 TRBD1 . TGTGCCAGCAGTGTGGACAGGGGGCTGGTCGGAGGAGTAGATCAGCCCCAGCATTTT CASSVDRGLVGGVDQPQHF